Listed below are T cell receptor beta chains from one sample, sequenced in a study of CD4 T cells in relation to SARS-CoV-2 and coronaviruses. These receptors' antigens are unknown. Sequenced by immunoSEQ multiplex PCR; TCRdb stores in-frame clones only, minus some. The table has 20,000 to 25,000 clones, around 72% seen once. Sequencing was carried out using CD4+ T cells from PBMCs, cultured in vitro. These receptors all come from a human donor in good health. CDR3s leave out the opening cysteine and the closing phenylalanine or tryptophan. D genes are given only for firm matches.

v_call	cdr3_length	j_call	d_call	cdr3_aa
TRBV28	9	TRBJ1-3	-	ASSFGNTIY
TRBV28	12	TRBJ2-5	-	ASSFPGETETQY
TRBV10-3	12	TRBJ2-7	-	AIRGDAEGLEQY
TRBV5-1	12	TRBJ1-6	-	ASSLDDADSPLH
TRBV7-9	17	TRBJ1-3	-	ASSQVGRGTVYSGNTIY
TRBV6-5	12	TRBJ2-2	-	ASSSGVETGELF
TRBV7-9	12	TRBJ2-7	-	ASSLRQGTREQY
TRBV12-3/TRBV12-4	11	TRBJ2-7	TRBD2	ASRVAGAYEQY
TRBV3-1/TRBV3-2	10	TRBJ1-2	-	ASSQSLTVYT
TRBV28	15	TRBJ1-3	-	ASSLAQNRVSGNTIY
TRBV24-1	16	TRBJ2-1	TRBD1	ATSDKPATGGRSNEQF
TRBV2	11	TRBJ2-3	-	ATTPDLTDTQY
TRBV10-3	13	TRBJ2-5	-	AISERPGAGETQY
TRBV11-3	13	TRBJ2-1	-	ASSWSKTGVREQF
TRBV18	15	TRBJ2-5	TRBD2	ASSPRLAGGFQETQY
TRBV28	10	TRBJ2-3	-	ASSRPPHTQY
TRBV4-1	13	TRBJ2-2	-	ASSQLGHPTGELF
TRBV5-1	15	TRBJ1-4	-	ASSLRAPLGESEKLF
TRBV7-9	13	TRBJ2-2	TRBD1	ASSLRTGNTGELF
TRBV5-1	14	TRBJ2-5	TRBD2	ASSPLAGGPQETQY
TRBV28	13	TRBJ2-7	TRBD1	ASTRPRGSSYEQY
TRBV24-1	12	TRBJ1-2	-	ATSDLERPYGYT
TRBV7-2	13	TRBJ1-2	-	ASSPRQASVYGYT
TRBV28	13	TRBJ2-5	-	ASSSQTGPQETQY
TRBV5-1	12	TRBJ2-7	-	ASSLARPGDEQY
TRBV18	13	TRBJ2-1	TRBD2	ASSLLGGAYNEQF
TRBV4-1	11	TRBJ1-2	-	ASSQVRDQGYT
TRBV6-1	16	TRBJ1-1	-	ASSVLGFFGQTNTEAF
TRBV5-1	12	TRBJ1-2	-	ASRLGTTNYGYT
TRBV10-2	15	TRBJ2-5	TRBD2	ASRPVTSGRAQETQY
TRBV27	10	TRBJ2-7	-	ASSPGAGEQY
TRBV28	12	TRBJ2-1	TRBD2	ASSLAQSGGEQF
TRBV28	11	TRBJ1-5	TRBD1	ASSRQGFQPQH
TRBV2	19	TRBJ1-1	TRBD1	ASRARPHRTGIYLGDTEAF
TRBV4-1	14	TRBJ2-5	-	ASSQVVGASQETQY
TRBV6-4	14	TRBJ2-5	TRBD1	ASSPFDRGWQETQY
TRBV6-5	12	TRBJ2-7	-	ASSRDLSSYEQY